Described below is a single TCR beta chain sequence and its context. Its antigen is unidentified. These data are taken from a study of response to subunit inactivated influenza vaccine. General study points: It was the authors' suggestion that each seasonal influenza vaccination recruits few new T cells.

One entry per CDR3 protein results from TCRdb running MiXCR on the RT-PCR reads. The table includes 600,000 to 850,000 distinct CDR3 sequences, around 13% detected once. V was pared by 8 bases and J by 5 bases, with 18 bases between. The CDR3 extends over 14 amino acids. This clonotype was sampled from a man aged 45-60 years who received an inactivated influenza vaccine. V is TRBV12-3 or TRBV12-4 and J is TRBJ2-5; possibly TRBD2 for D (6 bases). Sequencing was performed on PBMCs from blood, taken 14 to 15 days before vaccination. The CDR3 here is CASGEAGGRETQYF. The CDR3 nucleotides are TGTGCCAGCGGGGAAGCCGGGGGTAGGGAGACCCAGTACTTC.